These 8 T cell receptor beta chains came from one sample sequenced in a study of shared clonotypes between healthy human individuals. Sequenced by immunoSEQ multiplex PCR; TCRdb stores in-frame clones only, minus some. The data contain over 2 million clones, roughly 92% of them singletons. The sample taken for sequencing was naive CD4+ T cells from PBMCs. Subset meaning: CD45RA+ positively selected. These receptors came from a man between 18 and 35 years old in good health. Some clones in this sample may be carry-over from other donors' samples.

The chain uses TRBV5-1 and TRBJ1-3; the D is unclear. V shed 0 bases and J shed 1 base, with 11 bases lying between them. This CDR3 spans 16 amino acids. The germline CDR1 and CDR2 sequences are SGHRS and YFSETQ. The CDR3: CASSLAPSPSGNTIYF. The CDR3 nucleotides read TGCGCCAGCAGCTTGGCGCCCTCTCCTTCTGGAAACACCATATATTTT.

This chain links TRBV19 with TRBJ2-2; D is possibly TRBD1 or TRBD2 (6 bases each). The CDR3 is 15 amino acids. The germline V and J ends were trimmed by 9 bases and 4 bases, with 18 bases remaining between them. In germline, CDR1 is LNHDA, CDR2 SQIVND (reference sequence). Here the CDR3 DNA reads TGTGCCAGCGGATCGGGGGCCGCGGGCACCGGGGAGCTGTTTTTT. This gives the protein CASGSGAAGTGELFF.

The rearrangement uses TRBV5-1 and TRBJ1-4; D ambiguous. The germline V gene encodes CDR1 SGHRS and CDR2 YFSETQ. The V and J ends lost 1 base and 5 bases respectively, with 15 bases between them. The CDR3 contains 16 residues. The CDR3 coding sequence is TGCGCCAGCAGCTTGATCCCGACTGGAGAAAATGAAAAACTGTTTTTT. This encodes CASSLIPTGENEKLFF.

The J gene is TRBJ2-3, the V gene TRBV7-6, with D possibly called TRBD1 or TRBD2 (5 bases each). CDR1 is SGHVS, CDR2 FNYEAQ, per germline. The CDR3 contains 14 residues. Trimming removed 0 bases from V and 4 bases from J, with 8 bases in between. The DNA for the CDR3 is TGTGCCAGCAGCTTAGCGCAGGGACCAGATACGCAGTATTTT. Protein: CASSLAQGPDTQYF.

The chain recombines TRBV4-1 with TRBJ1-2; weak D call: TRBD1 (5 bases). Per germline, CDR1 MGHRA and CDR2 YSYEKL. CDR3 length: 16 amino acids. Trimming left V 4 bases short and J 0 bases short, with 15 bases between. The CDR3 nucleotides read TGCGCCAGCAGCCCTGTTGGGGCGACCGCTAACTATGGCTACACCTTC. Its translation: CASSPVGATANYGYTF.

The gene calls are TRBV5-1 and TRBJ1-1; D is undetermined. CDR3 size: 14 residues. V lost 4 bases to trimming and J lost 0 bases, with 10 bases between them. In germline, CDR1 is SGHRS, CDR2 YFSETQ. The CDR3 here is CASSPTRLNTEAFF. CDR3 DNA sequence: TGCGCCAGCAGCCCGACCAGGCTGAACACTGAAGCTTTCTTT.

The V gene is TRBV15, the J gene TRBJ1-1; D not certain. Per germline, CDR1 LNHNV and CDR2 YYDKDF (reference sequence). The germline V and J ends were trimmed by 0 bases and 4 bases, with 12 bases remaining between them. The CDR3 runs to 15 residues. In nucleotides, the CDR3 is TGTGCCACCAGCAGAGATCGGGTGTGGAGCACTGAAGCTTTCTTT. Amino acid sequence: CATSRDRVWSTEAFF. The whole variable domain, remainder taken from reference TRBV15 and TRBJ1-1, is DAMVIQNPRYQVTQFGKPVTLSCSQTLNHNVMYWYQQKSSQAPKLLFHYYDKDFNNEADTPDNFQSRRPNTSFCFLDIRSPGLGDTAMYLCATSRDRVWSTEAFFGQGTRLTVV.

The V gene is TRBV7-2, the J gene TRBJ1-2; 8 bases are a match to TRBD1. Germline V gene sequence: CDR1 SGHTA, CDR2 FQGNSA. The CDR3 spans 16 residues. V was pared by 0 bases and J by 2 bases, with 5 bases of the junction left unmatched. The DNA of the CDR3 is TGTGCCAGCAGCTTAGCTGGGGGACAGGAGAACTATGGCTACACCTTC. It codes for CASSLAGGQENYGYTF.